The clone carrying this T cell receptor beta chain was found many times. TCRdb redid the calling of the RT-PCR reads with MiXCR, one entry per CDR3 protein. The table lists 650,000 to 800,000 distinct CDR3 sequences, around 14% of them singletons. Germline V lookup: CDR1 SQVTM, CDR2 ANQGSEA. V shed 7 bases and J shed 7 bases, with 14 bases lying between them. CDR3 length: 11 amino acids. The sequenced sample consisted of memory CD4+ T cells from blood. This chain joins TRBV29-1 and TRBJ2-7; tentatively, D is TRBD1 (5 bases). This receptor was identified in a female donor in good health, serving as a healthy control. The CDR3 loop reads CSGGAAGEQYF. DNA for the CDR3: TGCAGCGGGGGCGCGGCAGGGGAGCAGTACTTC.